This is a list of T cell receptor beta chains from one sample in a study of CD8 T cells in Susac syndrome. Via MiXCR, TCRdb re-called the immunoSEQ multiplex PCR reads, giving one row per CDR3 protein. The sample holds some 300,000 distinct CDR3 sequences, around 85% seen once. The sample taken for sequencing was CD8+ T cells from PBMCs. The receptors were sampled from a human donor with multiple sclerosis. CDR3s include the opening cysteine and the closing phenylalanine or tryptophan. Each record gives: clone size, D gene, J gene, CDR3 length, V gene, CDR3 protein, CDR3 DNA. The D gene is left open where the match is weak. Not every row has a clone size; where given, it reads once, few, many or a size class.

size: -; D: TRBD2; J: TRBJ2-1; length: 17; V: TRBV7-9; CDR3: CASSFPGLAGGGDEQFF; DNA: TGTGCCAGCAGCTTCCCGGGACTAGCGGGAGGAGGCGATGAGCAGTTCTTC
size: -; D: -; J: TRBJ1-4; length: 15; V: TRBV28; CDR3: CASSPRLEANEKLFF; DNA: TGTGCCAGCAGTCCCCGACTCGAGGCTAATGAAAAACTGTTTTTT
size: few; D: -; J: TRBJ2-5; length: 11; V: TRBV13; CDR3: CASSFQETQYF; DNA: TGTGCCAGCAGCTTCCAAGAGACCCAGTACTTC
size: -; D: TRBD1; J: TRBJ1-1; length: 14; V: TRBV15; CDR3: CATSYRGENTEAFF; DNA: TGTGCCACCTCTTACAGGGGAGAGAACACTGAAGCTTTCTTT
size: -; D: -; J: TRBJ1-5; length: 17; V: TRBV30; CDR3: CAWSPPTGSRGNQPQHF; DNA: TGTGCCTGGAGTCCCCCTACAGGGAGTCGGGGCAATCAGCCCCAGCATTTT
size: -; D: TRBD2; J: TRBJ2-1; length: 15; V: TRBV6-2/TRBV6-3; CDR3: CASSLRLAAGNEQFF; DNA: TGTGCCAGCAGCCTTAGACTAGCCGCCGGCAATGAGCAGTTCTTC
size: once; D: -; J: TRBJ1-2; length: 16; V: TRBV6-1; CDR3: CASTGYSIAGLYGYTF; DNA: TGTGCCAGCACAGGGTATTCCATTGCAGGGCTCTATGGCTACACCTTC
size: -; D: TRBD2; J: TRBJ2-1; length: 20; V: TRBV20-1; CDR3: CSARRRGRLKAGVSYNEQFF; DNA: TGCAGTGCTAGGCGGCGCGGGAGACTAAAAGCGGGAGTCTCCTACAATGAGCAGTTCTTC
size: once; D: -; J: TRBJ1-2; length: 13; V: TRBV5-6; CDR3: CASSWGTAYGYTF; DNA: TGTGCCAGCAGCTGGGGGACGGCCTATGGCTACACCTTC
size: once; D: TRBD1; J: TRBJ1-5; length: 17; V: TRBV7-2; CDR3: CASSLTTGLYGNQPQHF; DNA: TGTGCCAGCAGCTTAACGACAGGGTTATATGGAAATCAGCCCCAGCATTTT
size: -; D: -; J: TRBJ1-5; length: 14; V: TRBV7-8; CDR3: CASSWGRANQPQHF; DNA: TGTGCCAGCAGCTGGGGCAGGGCCAATCAGCCCCAGCATTTT
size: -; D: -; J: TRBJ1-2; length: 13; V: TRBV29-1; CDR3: CSVVTGDNYGYTF; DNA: TGCAGCGTTGTAACAGGTGATAACTATGGCTACACCTTC
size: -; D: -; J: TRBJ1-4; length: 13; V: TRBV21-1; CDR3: CASSPSINEKLFF; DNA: TGTGCCAGCAGCCCATCTATAAATGAAAAACTGTTTTTT
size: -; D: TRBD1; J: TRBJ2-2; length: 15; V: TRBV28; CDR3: CASSFTGGVTGELFF; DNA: TGTGCCAGCAGTTTTACAGGGGGAGTTACCGGGGAGCTGTTTTTT
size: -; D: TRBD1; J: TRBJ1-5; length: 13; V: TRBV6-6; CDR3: CASRGTGAQPQHF; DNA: TGTGCCAGCAGAGGGACAGGGGCTCAGCCCCAGCATTTT
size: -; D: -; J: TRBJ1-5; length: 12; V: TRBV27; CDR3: CASSLLNQPQHF; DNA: TGTGCCAGCAGTTTACTCAATCAGCCCCAGCATTTT
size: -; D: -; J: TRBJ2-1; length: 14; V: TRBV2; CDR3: CASSEYRATDEQFF; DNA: TGTGCCAGCAGTGAATACAGGGCTACGGATGAGCAGTTCTTC
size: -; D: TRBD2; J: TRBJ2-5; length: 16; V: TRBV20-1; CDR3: CSARGLADPTQETQYF; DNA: TGCAGTGCTAGAGGACTAGCGGACCCCACACAAGAGACCCAGTACTTC
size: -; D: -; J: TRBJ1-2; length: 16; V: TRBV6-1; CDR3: CASRSRTVTGNYGYTF; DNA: TGTGCCAGCAGAAGCCGAACCGTGACAGGAAACTATGGCTACACCTTC
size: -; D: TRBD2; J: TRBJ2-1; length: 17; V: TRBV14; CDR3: CASSQTGGWERYNEQFF; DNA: TGTGCCAGCAGCCAGACGGGGGGGTGGGAGCGATACAATGAGCAGTTCTTC
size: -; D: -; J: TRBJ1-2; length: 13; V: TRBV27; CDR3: CASSPTGTGGYTF; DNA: TGTGCCAGCAGTCCTACAGGGACTGGTGGCTACACCTTC
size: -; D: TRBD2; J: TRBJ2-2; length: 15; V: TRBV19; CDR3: CASRTPGLAVGELFF; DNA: TGTGCCAGTAGGACCCCGGGACTAGCGGTCGGGGAGCTGTTTTTT
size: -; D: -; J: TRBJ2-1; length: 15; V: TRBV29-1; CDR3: CSVEGFGGSYNEQFF; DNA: TGCAGCGTTGAAGGGTTTGGGGGGAGCTACAATGAGCAGTTCTTC
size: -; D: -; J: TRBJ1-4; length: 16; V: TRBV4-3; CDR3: CASSGDPGPGTEKLFF; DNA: TGCGCCAGCAGCGGGGACCCCGGCCCTGGCACGGAAAAACTGTTTTTT
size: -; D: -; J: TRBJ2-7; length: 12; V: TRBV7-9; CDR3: CASSLAGDEQYF; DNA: TGTGCCAGCAGCTTAGCAGGGGACGAGCAGTACTTC
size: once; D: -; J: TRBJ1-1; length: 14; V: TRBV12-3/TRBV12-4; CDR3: CASGLDGSNTEAFF; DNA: TGTGCCAGCGGTTTGGACGGGAGTAACACTGAAGCTTTCTTT
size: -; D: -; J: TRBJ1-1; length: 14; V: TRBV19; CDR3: CASSPGTLYTEAFF; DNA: TGTGCCAGTAGTCCCGGGACCCTTTACACTGAAGCTTTCTTT
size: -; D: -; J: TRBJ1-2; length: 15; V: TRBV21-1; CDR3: CASSKVSGPDHGYTF; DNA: TGTGCCAGCAGCAAAGTTTCGGGTCCTGACCATGGCTACACCTTC
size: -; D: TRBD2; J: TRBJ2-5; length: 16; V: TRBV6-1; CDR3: CASRKGTSGRAETQYF; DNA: TGTGCCAGCAGAAAGGGGACTAGCGGGAGAGCGGAGACCCAGTACTTC
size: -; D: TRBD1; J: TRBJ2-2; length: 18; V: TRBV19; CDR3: CASSIDRDRGTNTGELFF; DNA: TGTGCCAGTAGTATAGACCGGGACAGGGGAACGAACACCGGGGAGCTGTTTTTT
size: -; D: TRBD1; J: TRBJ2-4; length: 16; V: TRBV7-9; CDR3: CASSSPGQQDKNIQYF; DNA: TGTGCCAGCAGCTCTCCGGGACAGCAAGACAAAAACATTCAGTACTTC
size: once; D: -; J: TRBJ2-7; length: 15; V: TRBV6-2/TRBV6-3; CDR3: CASSWWTESSYEQYF; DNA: TGTGCCAGCAGTTGGTGGACAGAAAGCTCCTACGAGCAGTACTTC
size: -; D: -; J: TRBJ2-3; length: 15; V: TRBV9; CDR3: CASSGEGGLPVEQYF; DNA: TGTGCCAGCAGCGGAGAGGGAGGCCTCCCAGTTGAGCAGTATTTT